This entry lists 3 T cell receptor beta chains sequenced from one sample in a study of blood T cell repertoires in COVID-19. The data were produced by immunoSEQ multiplex PCR, yet TCRdb's version contains in-frame clones alone and is incomplete. The sample has 150,000 to 250,000 clones; 82% are singletons. Material: peripheral blood. Receptor source: a human donor with acute or convalescent COVID-19. The donor label of this sample is uncertain.

V is TRBV19 and J is TRBJ2-1; TRBD2 matches 12 bases. J lost 11 bases, V lost 1 base, and 9 bases had no gene match. Germline values: CDR1 LNHDA, CDR2 SQIVND (reference sequence). The CDR3 is 16 residues long. The CDR3 DNA reads as TGTGCCAGTAGTATAGTCACTAGCGGGAGGAGGGGGAAGCAGTTCTTC. It translates to CASSIVTSGRRGKQFF.

This chain connects TRBV7-2 to TRBJ1-2, with D perhaps TRBD1 (5 bases). CDR3 length: 15 amino acids. Germline V gene sequence: CDR1 SGHTA, CDR2 FQGNSA. Trimming stripped 2 bases from V and 4 bases from J, with 14 bases between. For the CDR3, the DNA is TGTGCCAGCAGCTTACGCCAGGGCACACTCTATGGCTACACCTTC. Translation gives CASSLRQGTLYGYTF.

The chain uses TRBV19 and TRBJ2-6; D may be TRBD1 (5 bases). The CDR3 is 16 amino acids. Germline V CDR1 and CDR2: LNHDA, SQIVND (reference sequence). Deletions cut 5 bases from V and 0 bases from J, with 11 bases between. CDR3 nucleotides: TGTGCCAGTAGTCAACCTAGGGGCTCTGGGGCCAACGTCCTGACTTTC. It codes for CASSQPRGSGANVLTF.